This T cell receptor beta chain was sequenced for a study of cytomegalovirus exposure and HLA in healthy donors. Study-wide findings and caveats: CMV antigen specificity of three CMV-associated chains was confirmed in vitro. The authors listed 150 to 200 TCR beta chains as cytomegalovirus-associated. In a later analysis, first-cohort TCR clusters were found to tend to co-occur in the approximately 120 validation repertoires.

Among the 120 or so subjects of the validation cohort, separate from the approximately 660-subject first cohort, were the donors. This clone appeared once. Its cognate antigen is unknown. The CDR3 runs 14 residues. With 8 bases removed from V and 5 bases from J, the gap between germline ends came to 15 bases. Per germline, CDR1 MNHEY and CDR2 SVGAGI. The data were produced by immunoSEQ multiplex PCR, yet TCRdb's version contains in-frame clones alone and is incomplete. The sample contains some 220,000 clones, 85% to 95% of which appear only once. The receptor was isolated from a woman between 18 and 30 years old in good health and CMV-seronegative. Sequencing was performed on PBMCs. The chain is built from TRBV6-5 and TRBJ2-2, with D possibly matching TRBD2 (7 bases). CDR3 sequence: CASRGREFTGELFF. For the CDR3, the DNA is TGTGCCAGCCGGGGGCGGGAGTTTACCGGGGAGCTGTTTTTT.